This note documents a single TCR beta chain sequence. The data stem from a study of blood T cell repertoires in COVID-19. Trimming took off 5 bases at V and 2 bases at J, with 10 bases between the two ends. The CDR3 has 14 amino acids. Germline values: CDR1 LNHNV, CDR2 YYDKDF (reference sequence). Measured with immunoSEQ multiplex PCR; TCRdb has only the in-frame clones, and not every one. The sample lists roughly 150,000 clones, approximately 87% seen once, with 10% in the top ten. The sample taken for sequencing was peripheral blood. This sequence was found in a woman in her 70s with COVID-19, enrolled during active disease. The chain uses TRBV15 and TRBJ2-1; the D gene is possibly TRBD1 (6 bases). CDR3 sequence: CATSGGRAYNEQFF. The CDR3 nucleotides read TGTGCCACCAGCGGGGGCCGGGCCTACAATGAGCAGTTCTTC.